This T cell receptor (beta chain) was sequenced during a study of shared clonotypes between healthy human individuals. Overall study: Every donor yielded three CD4 naive, three CD4 memory, two CD8 naive and one CD8 memory plate.

In the naive CD8 group, cells lacked CD45RO and were positively selected for CCR7, so terminally differentiated effector memory CD45RA+ cells were left out. The repertoire was sequenced with immunoSEQ multiplex PCR; TCRdb's copy has only in-frame clones and lacks some. The table lists about 650,000 clones, 95% to 96% of them singletons, with 0.11% in the top ten. This CDR3 is built from 16 residues. Germline lookup yields CDR1 SGDLS and CDR2 YYNGEE. The V and J ends lost 3 bases and 2 bases, in that order; junction bases with no gene match: 9. The sequenced sample was naive CD8+ T cells sorted from blood. The V call is TRBV9, the J call TRBJ2-7; the match to TRBD1 covers 9 bases. This receptor was taken from a woman under 40 in good health. This CDR3 is CASSADTGDRAYEQYF. In DNA form, the CDR3 reads TGTGCCAGCAGCGCAGATACGGGGGACAGGGCCTACGAGCAGTACTTC.